Listed below are T cell receptor beta chains from one sample, sequenced in a study of shared clonotypes between healthy human individuals. Using immunoSEQ multiplex PCR, the repertoire was profiled, and TCRdb retains in-frame clones only, with some absent. This table holds 2 million to 3 million clones, roughly 93% found once. The sequenced sample consisted of naive CD4+ T cells from PBMCs. Receptors originate from a young man in good health. Some clones in this sample may be carry-over from other donors' samples. CDR3s leave out the opening cysteine and the closing phenylalanine or tryptophan. Each record gives: V gene, J gene, CDR3 protein.

TRBV7-9	TRBJ1-6	ASSLEPLALGNSPLH
TRBV4-1	TRBJ2-3	ASSQPGTDTQY
TRBV4-3	TRBJ2-7	ASSQGAFGTNSYEQY
TRBV27	TRBJ1-1	ASSLRAETEAF
TRBV5-5	TRBJ1-1	ASKHQGVWAEAF
TRBV7-9	TRBJ2-5	ASSLAGAGQETQY
TRBV5-6	TRBJ2-5	ASSFGSRSGEQY
TRBV29-1	TRBJ2-4	SVEKVSGVAKNIQY
TRBV25-1	TRBJ1-5	ASSESGRGSDQPQH
TRBV9	TRBJ1-3	ASTQAGSGNTIY
TRBV6-5	TRBJ2-7	ASSYQGGRWSYEQY
TRBV6-1	TRBJ1-5	ASSEVTRSQPQH
TRBV7-9	TRBJ2-1	ASSLVRASGPSSYNEQF
TRBV2	TRBJ2-1	ASIAEAGGYNEQF
TRBV15	TRBJ2-6	ATSRVDREANVLT
TRBV19	TRBJ2-7	ASSRVGSYEQY
TRBV11-2	TRBJ2-7	ASSLDGGSQY
TRBV5-6	TRBJ2-2	ASSIQGLAETTGELF
TRBV5-1	TRBJ1-1	ASSINPRSTEAF
TRBV7-2	TRBJ1-4	ASSLGLNAAGEKLF
TRBV5-5	TRBJ2-1	ASSYPANLPYNEQF
TRBV28	TRBJ2-3	ASPTSGSVPSNTDTQY
TRBV28	TRBJ2-3	AIRTASTDTQY
TRBV9	TRBJ2-7	ASSPAVAWGEQY
TRBV23-1	TRBJ1-5	AGDREDSNQPQH
TRBV7-8	TRBJ1-3	ASSFGSSQRSGNTIY
TRBV9	TRBJ1-2	ASSVEGGYGYT
TRBV5-1	TRBJ1-3	ASSLGSVSGNTIY
TRBV7-2	TRBJ2-2	ASSSMGDGELF
TRBV29-1	TRBJ2-7	SVEEGTSYEQY
TRBV19	TRBJ1-4	ASSRGANEKLF
TRBV5-1	TRBJ1-1	ASSLGLSPMNTEAF
TRBV28	TRBJ1-1	ATKPPGQVNTEAF
TRBV7-3	TRBJ2-1	ASSQGAFSSYNEQF
TRBV4-2	TRBJ1-2	ASSQDFYGTTGYT
TRBV5-4	TRBJ2-3	ASSSAKAEDTQY
TRBV30	TRBJ1-1	AWRKSGGRAF
TRBV6-1	TRBJ1-3	ASSDTGQDNTIY
TRBV5-1	TRBJ2-1	ASSTGLAGGYNEQF
TRBV18	TRBJ2-3	ASSPDSVVVTDTQY
TRBV6-5	TRBJ2-1	ASSRTGNVTPQF
TRBV6-1	TRBJ2-7	ASSVTGEGSYEQY
TRBV19	TRBJ2-1	ATRNRDRMISYNEQF
TRBV30	TRBJ2-1	AWRSQGSGRSLGQF
TRBV28	TRBJ1-1	ASSKIQGRLTEAF
TRBV6-6	TRBJ2-5	ASSYSMSNGETQY
TRBV5-1	TRBJ2-4	ASSSIPTSGNAVGQY
TRBV2	TRBJ2-1	ASLLGGDINEQF
TRBV9	TRBJ2-3	ASSVVGGSTDTQY
TRBV5-8	TRBJ2-5	ASRARGLGEETQY
TRBV5-4	TRBJ1-4	ASSQGQGITNEKLF
TRBV11-2	TRBJ2-1	ASSLAQRRFYNEQF
TRBV4-2	TRBJ2-2	ASSQVRQGGITGELF